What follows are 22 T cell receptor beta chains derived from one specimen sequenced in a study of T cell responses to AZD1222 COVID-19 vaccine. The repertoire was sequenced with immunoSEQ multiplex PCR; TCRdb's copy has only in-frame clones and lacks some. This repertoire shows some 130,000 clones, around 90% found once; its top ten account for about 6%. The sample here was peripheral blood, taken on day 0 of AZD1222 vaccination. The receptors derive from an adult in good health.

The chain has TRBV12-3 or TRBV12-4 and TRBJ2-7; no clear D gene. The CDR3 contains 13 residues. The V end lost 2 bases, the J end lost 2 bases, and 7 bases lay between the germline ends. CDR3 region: CASSLTVPYEQYF. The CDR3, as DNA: TGTGCCAGCAGTTTAACCGTGCCCTACGAGCAGTACTTC.

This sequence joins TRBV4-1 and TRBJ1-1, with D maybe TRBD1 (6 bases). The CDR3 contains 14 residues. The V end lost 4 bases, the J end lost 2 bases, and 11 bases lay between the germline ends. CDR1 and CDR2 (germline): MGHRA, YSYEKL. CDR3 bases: TGCGCCAGCAGCCCTCGGGACACCAACACTGAAGCTTTCTTT. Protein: CASSPRDTNTEAFF.

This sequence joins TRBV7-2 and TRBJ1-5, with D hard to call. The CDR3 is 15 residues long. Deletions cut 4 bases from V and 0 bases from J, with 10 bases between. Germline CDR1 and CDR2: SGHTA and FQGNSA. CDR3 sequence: CASSSKGGSNQPQHF. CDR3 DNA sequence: TGTGCCAGCAGCTCGAAAGGAGGTAGCAATCAGCCCCAGCATTTT.

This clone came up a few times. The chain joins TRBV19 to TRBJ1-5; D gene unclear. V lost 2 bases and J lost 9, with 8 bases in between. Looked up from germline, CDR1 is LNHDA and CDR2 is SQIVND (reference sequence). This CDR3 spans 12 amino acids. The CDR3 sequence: CASSIRVWPQHF. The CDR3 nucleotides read TGTGCCAGTAGTATAAGGGTATGGCCCCAGCATTTT.

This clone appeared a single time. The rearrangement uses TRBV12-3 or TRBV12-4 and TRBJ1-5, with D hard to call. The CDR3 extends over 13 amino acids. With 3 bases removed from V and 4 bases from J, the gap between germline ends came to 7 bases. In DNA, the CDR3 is TGTGCCAGCAGTTTGGAAGATAATCAGCCCCAGCATTTT. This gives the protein CASSLEDNQPQHF.

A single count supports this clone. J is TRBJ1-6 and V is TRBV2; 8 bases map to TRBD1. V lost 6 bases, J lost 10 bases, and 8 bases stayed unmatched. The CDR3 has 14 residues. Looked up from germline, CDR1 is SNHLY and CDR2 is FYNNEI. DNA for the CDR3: TGTGCCAGCAGGAGCCAGGGGGCGGAATCACCCCTCCACTTT. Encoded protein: CASRSQGAESPLHF.

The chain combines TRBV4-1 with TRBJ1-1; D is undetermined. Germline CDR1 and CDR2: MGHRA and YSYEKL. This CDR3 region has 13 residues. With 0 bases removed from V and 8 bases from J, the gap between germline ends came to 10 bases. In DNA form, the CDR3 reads TGCGCCAGCAGCCAAGAGCCGTTTTTCGAAGCTTTCTTT. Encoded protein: CASSQEPFFEAFF.

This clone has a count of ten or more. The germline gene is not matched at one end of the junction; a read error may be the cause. DNA for the CDR3: TGTGCCACCCGCAGGACACCTGGAAACACCATATATTTT. Amino acids: CATRRTPGNTIYF. The chain uses TRBV15 and TRBJ1-3, with D maybe TRBD1 (5 bases). The germline gives CDR1 LNHNV, CDR2 YYDKDF (reference sequence). There are 13 residues in the CDR3.

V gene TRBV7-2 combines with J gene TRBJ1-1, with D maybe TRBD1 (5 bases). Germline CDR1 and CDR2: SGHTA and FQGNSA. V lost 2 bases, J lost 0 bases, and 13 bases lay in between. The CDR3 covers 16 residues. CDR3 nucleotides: TGTGCCAGCAGCTTACGGGGCAGGTCCTTGAACACTGAAGCTTTCTTT. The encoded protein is CASSLRGRSLNTEAFF.

CDR3 loop: CAPTQWTGGFQVGNQPQHF. CDR3 coding DNA: TGTGCCCCCACACAATGGACAGGGGGTTTTCAAGTTGGCAATCAGCCCCAGCATTTT. This sequence joins TRBV21-1 and TRBJ1-5; the table's D call of TRBD1 was not tested on the DNA. TRBV21-1 is termed a pseudogene. The CDR3 runs to 19 residues.

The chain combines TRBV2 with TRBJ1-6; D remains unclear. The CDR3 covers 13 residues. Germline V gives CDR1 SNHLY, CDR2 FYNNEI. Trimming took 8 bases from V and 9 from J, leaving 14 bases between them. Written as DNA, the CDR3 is TGTGCCAGCGGCTTTGTCCCGGGTTCACCCCTCCACTTT. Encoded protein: CASGFVPGSPLHF.

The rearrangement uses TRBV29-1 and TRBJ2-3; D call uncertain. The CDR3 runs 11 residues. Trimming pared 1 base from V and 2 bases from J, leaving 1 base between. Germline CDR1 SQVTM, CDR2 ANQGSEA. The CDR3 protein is CSVEATDTQYF. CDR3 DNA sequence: TGCAGCGTTGAAGCCACAGATACGCAGTATTTT.

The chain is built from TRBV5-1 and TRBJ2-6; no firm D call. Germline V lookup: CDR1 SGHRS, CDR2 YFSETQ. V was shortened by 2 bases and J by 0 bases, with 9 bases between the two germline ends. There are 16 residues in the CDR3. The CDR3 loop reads CASSFGISSGANVLTF. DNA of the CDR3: TGCGCCAGCAGCTTCGGCATAAGCTCTGGGGCCAACGTCCTGACTTTC.

DNA of the CDR3: TGTGCCAGCAGTTCTGGGTTTGGGGGCTGGAACTATGGCTACACCTTC. Translated, it gives CASSSGFGGWNYGYTF. This chain uses TRBV6-5 with TRBJ1-2, with D possibly TRBD1 on 6 matching bases. This CDR3 has 16 amino acids. V lost 4 bases and J 2 bases, leaving 17 bases between the germline ends. In germline, CDR1 is MNHEY, CDR2 SVGAGI.

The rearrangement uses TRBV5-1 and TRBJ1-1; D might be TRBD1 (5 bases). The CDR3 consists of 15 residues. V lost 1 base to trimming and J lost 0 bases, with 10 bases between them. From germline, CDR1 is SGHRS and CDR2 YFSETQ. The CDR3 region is CASSLLGPMNTEAFF. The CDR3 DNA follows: TGCGCCAGCAGCTTGCTGGGACCGATGAACACTGAAGCTTTCTTT. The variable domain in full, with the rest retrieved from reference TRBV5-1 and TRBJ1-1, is KAGVTQTPRYLIKTRGQQVTLSCSPISGHRSVSWYQQTPGQGLQFLFEYFSETQRNKGNFPGRFSGRQFSNSRSEMNVSTLELGDSALYLCASSLLGPMNTEAFFGQGTRLTVV.

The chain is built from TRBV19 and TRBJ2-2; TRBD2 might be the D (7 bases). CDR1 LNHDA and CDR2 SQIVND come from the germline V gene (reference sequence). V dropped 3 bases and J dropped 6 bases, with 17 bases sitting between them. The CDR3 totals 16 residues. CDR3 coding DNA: TGTGCCAGTAGTATGGTCGGGGGGCGCGGTTCCGGGGAGCTGTTTTTT. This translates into CASSMVGGRGSGELFF.

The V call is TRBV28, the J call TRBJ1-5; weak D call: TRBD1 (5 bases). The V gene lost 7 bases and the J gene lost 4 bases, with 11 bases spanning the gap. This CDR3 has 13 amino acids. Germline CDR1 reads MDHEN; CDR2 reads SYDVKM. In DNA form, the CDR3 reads TGTGCCAGCACGGGGGGTGGGAATCAGCCCCAGCATTTT. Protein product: CASTGGGNQPQHF.

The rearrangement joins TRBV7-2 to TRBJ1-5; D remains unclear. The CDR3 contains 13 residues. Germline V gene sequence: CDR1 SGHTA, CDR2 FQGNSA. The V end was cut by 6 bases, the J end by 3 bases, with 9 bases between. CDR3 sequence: CASSPDINQPQHF. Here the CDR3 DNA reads TGTGCCAGCAGTCCCGACATCAATCAGCCCCAGCATTTT.

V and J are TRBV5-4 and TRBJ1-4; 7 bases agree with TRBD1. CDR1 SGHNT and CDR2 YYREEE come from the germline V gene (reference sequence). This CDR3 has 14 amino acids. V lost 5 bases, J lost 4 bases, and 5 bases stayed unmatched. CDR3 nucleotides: TGTGCCAGCAGAGGGGACAGAGGTAATGAAAAACTGTTTTTT. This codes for CASRGDRGNEKLFF.

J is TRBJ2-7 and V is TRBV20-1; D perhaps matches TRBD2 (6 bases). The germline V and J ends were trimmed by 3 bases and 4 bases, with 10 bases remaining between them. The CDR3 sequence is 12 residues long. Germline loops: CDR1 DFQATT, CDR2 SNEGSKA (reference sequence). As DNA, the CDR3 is TGCAGTGCTAGTGGGGGGTTTTACGAGCAGTACTTC. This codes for CSASGGFYEQYF.

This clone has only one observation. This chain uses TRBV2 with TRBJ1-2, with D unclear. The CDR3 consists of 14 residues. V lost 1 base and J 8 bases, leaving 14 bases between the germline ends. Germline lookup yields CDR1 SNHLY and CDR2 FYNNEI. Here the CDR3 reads CASSEERVPEGYTF. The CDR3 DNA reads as TGTGCCAGCAGTGAAGAAAGGGTTCCAGAGGGCTACACCTTC.

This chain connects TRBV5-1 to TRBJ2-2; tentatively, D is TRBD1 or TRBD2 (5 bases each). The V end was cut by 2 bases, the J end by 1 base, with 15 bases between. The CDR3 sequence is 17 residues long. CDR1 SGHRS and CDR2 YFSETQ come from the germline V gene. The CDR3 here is CASSLSGTPKNTGELFF. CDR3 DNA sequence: TGCGCCAGCAGCTTATCCGGGACGCCTAAGAACACCGGGGAGCTGTTTTTT.